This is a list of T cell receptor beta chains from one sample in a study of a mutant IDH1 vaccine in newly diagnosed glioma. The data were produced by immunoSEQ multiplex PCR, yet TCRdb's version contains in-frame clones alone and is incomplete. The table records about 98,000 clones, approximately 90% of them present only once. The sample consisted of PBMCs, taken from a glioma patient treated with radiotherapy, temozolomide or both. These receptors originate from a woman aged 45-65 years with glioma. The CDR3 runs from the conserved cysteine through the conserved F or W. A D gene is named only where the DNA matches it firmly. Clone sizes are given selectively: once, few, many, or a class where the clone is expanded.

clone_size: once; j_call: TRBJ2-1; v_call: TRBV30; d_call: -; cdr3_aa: CAWSKSTLYNEQFF; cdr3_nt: TGTGCCTGGAGTAAGTCGACGCTCTACAATGAGCAGTTCTTC
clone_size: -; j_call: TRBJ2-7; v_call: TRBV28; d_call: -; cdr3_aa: CASSYGPYEQYF; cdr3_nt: TGTGCCAGCAGTTATGGCCCCTACGAGCAGTACTTC
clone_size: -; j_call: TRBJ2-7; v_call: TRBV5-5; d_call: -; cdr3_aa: CASSLASGLGGYEQYF; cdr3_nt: TGTGCCAGCAGCTTGGCCAGCGGGTTAGGGGGCTACGAGCAGTACTTC
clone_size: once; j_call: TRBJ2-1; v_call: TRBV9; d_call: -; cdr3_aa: CASSDPSGEVSYNEQFF; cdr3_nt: TGTGCCAGCAGCGATCCGTCCGGTGAGGTCTCCTACAATGAGCAGTTCTTC
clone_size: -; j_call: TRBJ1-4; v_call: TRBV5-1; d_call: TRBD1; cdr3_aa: CASRPVPGGEKLFF; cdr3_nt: TGCGCCAGCAGGCCGGTCCCAGGGGGTGAAAAACTGTTTTTT
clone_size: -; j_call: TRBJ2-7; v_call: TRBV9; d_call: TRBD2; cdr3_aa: CASSVKSGRAYEQYF; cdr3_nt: TGTGCCAGCAGCGTAAAAAGCGGGAGGGCCTACGAGCAGTACTTC
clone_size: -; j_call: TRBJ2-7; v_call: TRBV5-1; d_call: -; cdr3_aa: CASSLGGTFTYEQYF; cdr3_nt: TGCGCCAGCAGCTTGGGAGGGACCTTCACCTACGAGCAGTACTTC
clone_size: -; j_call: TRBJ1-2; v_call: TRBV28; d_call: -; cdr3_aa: CASSPPPLGGYGYTF; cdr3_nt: TGTGCCAGCAGCCCTCCTCCGCTGGGTGGGTATGGCTACACCTTC
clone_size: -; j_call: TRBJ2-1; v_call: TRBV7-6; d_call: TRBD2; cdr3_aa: CASSLVLAGGYNEQFF; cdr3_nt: TGTGCCAGCAGCTTAGTTCTAGCGGGAGGGTACAATGAGCAGTTCTTC
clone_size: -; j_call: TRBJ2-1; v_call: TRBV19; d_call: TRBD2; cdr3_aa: CASSIGTSGLYNEQFF; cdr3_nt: TGTGCCAGTAGTATTGGGACTAGCGGGTTGTACAATGAGCAGTTCTTC
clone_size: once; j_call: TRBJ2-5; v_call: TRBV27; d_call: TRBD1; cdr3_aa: CATGRGTGGRETQYF; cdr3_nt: TGTGCCACCGGGAGGGGGACAGGGGGAAGGGAGACCCAGTACTTC
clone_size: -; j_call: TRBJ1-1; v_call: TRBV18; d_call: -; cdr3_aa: CASSLKGGMNTEAFF; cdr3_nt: TGTGCCAGCTCACTAAAAGGGGGTATGAACACTGAAGCTTTCTTT
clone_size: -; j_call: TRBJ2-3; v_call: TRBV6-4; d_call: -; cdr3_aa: CASSADTDTQYF; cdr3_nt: TGTGCCAGCAGTGCTGACACAGATACGCAGTATTTT
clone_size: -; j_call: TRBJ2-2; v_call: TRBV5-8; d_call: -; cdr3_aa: CASSLISGNTGELFF; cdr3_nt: TGTGCCAGCAGCTTGATTAGCGGCAACACCGGGGAGCTGTTTTTT
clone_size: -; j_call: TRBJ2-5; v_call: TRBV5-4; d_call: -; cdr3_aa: CASSREGGIETQYF; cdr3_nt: TGTGCCAGCAGCCGAGAAGGGGGGATCGAGACCCAGTACTTC
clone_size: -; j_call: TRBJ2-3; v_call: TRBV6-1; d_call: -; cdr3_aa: CASSSEVAIGPQYF; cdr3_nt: TGTGCCAGCAGCAGTGAAGTAGCTATAGGTCCGCAGTATTTT
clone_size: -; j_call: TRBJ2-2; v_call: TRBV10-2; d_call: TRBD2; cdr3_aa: CASRVLAGVFNTGELFF; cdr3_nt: TGCGCCAGCAGGGTACTAGCGGGAGTCTTTAACACCGGGGAGCTGTTTTTT
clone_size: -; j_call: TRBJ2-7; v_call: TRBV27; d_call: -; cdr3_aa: CATSEGEASSYEQYF; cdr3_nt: TGTGCCACCTCGGAGGGGGAGGCAAGCTCCTACGAGCAGTACTTC
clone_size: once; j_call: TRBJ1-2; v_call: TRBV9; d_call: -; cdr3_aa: CASSVEGRPNYGYTF; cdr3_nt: TGTGCCAGCAGCGTAGAGGGGCGACCTAACTATGGCTACACCTTC
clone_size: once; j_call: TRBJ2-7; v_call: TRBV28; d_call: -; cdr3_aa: CAAGYEQYF; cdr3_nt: TGTGCCGCAGGGTACGAGCAGTACTTC
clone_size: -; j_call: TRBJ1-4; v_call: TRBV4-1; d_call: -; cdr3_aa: CASSQGPRTEKLFF; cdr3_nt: TGCGCCAGCAGCCAAGGACCCCGTACGGAAAAACTGTTTTTT
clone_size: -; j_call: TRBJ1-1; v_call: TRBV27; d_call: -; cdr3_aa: CASRAANTEAFF; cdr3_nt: TGTGCCAGCAGGGCAGCTAACACTGAAGCTTTCTTT
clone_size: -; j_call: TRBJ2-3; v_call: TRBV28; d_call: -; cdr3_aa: CASSLTVGSTDTQYF; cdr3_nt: TGTGCCAGCAGTTTAACGGTCGGAAGCACAGATACGCAGTATTTT
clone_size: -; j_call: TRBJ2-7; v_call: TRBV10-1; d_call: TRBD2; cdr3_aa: CASSRTSDPYEQYF; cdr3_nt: TGCGCCAGCAGTAGAACTAGCGATCCCTACGAGCAGTACTTC
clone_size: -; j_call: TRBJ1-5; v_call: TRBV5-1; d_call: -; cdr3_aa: CASSLGPDNQPQHF; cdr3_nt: TGCGCCAGCAGCTTGGGTCCGGATAATCAGCCCCAGCATTTT
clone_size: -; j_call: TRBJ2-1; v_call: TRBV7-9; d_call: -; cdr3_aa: CASSLVGRDYEQFF; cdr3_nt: TGTGCCAGCAGCTTAGTCGGCAGGGACTATGAGCAGTTCTTC
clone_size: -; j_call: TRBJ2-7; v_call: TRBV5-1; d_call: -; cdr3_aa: CASSWGQSYEQYF; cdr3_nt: TGCGCCAGCAGCTGGGGACAATCCTACGAGCAGTACTTC
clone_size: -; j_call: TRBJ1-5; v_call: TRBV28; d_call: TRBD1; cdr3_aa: CASTFDRGLQPQHF; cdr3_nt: TGTGCCAGCACCTTCGACAGGGGCCTTCAGCCCCAGCATTTT
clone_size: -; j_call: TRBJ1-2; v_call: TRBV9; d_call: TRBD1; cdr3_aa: CASSPMDRAGIGYTF; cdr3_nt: TGTGCCAGCAGCCCGATGGACAGGGCGGGAATTGGCTACACCTTC
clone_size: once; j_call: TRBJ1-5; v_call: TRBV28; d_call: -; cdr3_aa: CASSFLRTARQPQHF; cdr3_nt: TGTGCCAGCAGTTTCCTCCGGACAGCTAGACAGCCCCAGCATTTT
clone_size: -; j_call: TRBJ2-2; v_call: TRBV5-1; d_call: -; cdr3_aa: CASSLAQWTANTGELFF; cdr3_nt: TGCGCCAGCAGCTTGGCTCAATGGACAGCGAACACCGGGGAGCTGTTTTTT
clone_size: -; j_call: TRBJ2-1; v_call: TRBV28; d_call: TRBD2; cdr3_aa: CASSSAGGYNEQFF; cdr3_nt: TGTGCCAGCAGTTCCGCGGGGGGTTACAATGAGCAGTTCTTC
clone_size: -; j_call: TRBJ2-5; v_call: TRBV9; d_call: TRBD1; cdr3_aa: CASSVEGQGQTQYF; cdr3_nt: TGTGCCAGCAGCGTAGAGGGACAGGGCCAGACCCAGTACTTC
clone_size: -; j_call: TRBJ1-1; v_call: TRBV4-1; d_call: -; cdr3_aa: CASSQGPRGGTEAFF; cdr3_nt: TGCGCCAGCAGCCAAGGACCTCGGGGGGGGACTGAAGCTTTCTTT